The present entry profiles one T cell receptor (beta chain) with its context. Its antigen remains unidentified. This table comes from immunoSEQ multiplex PCR, and its TCRdb copy is limited to in-frame clones, with some not included. Of approximately 650,000 clones listed, nearly 97% were seen once; the top ten hold 0.085% to 0.11%. The data belong to a study of shared clonotypes between healthy human individuals. CDR3 length equals 18 residues. Germline CDR1 reads MNHEY; CDR2 reads SMNVEV (reference sequence). V was trimmed by 6 bases and J by 2 bases, leaving 26 bases between them. Study conclusions and caveats: Generally, naive subsets (rather than memory subsets) showed larger estimated richness.

The naive CD8 population came from CD45RO-negative cells selected for CCR7, without terminally differentiated effector memory CD45RA+ cells. Sequenced sample: naive CD8+ T cells sorted from blood. This chain connects TRBV27 to TRBJ2-7; perhaps TRBD2 as D (6 bases). The source is a woman aged 25-40 years in good health. The CDR3 nucleotides are TGTGCCAGCAGCGAACGGGGGTCTTTTGTCGGGTCAACCTACGAGCAGTACTTC. Translating gives CASSERGSFVGSTYEQYF.